These T cell receptor beta chains were read from a single sample in a study of healthy donors' naive CD4 and CD8 T cells. TCRdb recomputed calls from the reads with MiXCR, one row per CDR3 protein. The sample has approximately 180,000 distinct CDR3 sequences, 65% to 75% seen once. The sequencing input was naive CD4+ and CD8+ T cells sorted from blood, pooled from several donors. These receptors came from a pool of human donors in good health; the sample pools cells from several healthy donors. Both conserved end residues are part of each CDR3. The D gene is left open where the match is weak. A row's size may be missing; if present it is once, few, many or a size class.

v_gene,j_gene,abundance,len,d_gene,CDR3aa,CDR3nt
TRBV5-1,TRBJ1-1,-,15,-,CASSYLQGPGTEAFF,TGTGCCAGCAGCTACTTACAGGGCCCGGGCACTGAAGCTTTCTTT
TRBV30,TRBJ2-3,-,14,-,CAWSVRVSTGTQYF,TGTGCCTGGAGTGTAAGGGTATCCACAGGTACGCAGTATTTT
TRBV6-5,TRBJ2-4,-,15,-,CASSYSTGAKNIQYF,TGTGCCAGCAGTTACTCGACGGGAGCCAAAAACATTCAGTACTTC
TRBV19,TRBJ2-7,-,15,-,CASSFLGGASYEQYF,TGTGCCAGCAGTTTCCTAGGCGGTGCGAGCTACGAGCAGTACTTC
TRBV29-1,TRBJ2-3,-,13,-,CSVPGDKADTQYF,TGCAGCGTCCCAGGTGACAAGGCAGATACGCAGTATTTT
TRBV10-3,TRBJ2-7,-,12,TRBD1,CAISQDRDEQYF,TGTGCCATCAGCCAAGACAGGGACGAGCAGTACTTC
TRBV5-4,TRBJ1-6,-,15,TRBD1,CASTYSQGANSPLHF,TGTGCCAGCACGTACTCCCAGGGGGCTAATTCACCCCTCCACTTT
TRBV20-1,TRBJ2-3,-,17,-,CSAKSVRTMRAADTQYF,TGCAGTGCTAAGTCCGTCAGGACTATGAGGGCGGCAGATACGCAGTATTTT
TRBV10-3,TRBJ1-1,-,11,-,CAISEEGRAFF,TGTGCCATCAGTGAGGAGGGTAGAGCTTTCTTT
TRBV12-3/TRBV12-4,TRBJ1-2,-,14,-,CASSATGADYGYTF,TGTGCCAGCAGTGCCACCGGGGCTGACTATGGCTACACCTTC
TRBV5-4,TRBJ1-3,-,18,-,CASSLDPGLQSRENTIYF,TGTGCCAGCAGCTTGGATCCCGGGCTTCAGTCAAGAGAAAACACCATATATTTT
TRBV2,TRBJ1-2,few,14,-,CASSGAWTKDGYTF,TGTGCCAGCTCTGGTGCATGGACCAAGGATGGCTACACCTTC
TRBV6-5,TRBJ2-7,-,13,-,CASGPSVTWEQYF,TGTGCCAGCGGACCTAGCGTCACCTGGGAGCAGTACTTC
TRBV18,TRBJ2-3,-,17,-,CASSPQERRASTDTQYF,TGTGCCAGCTCACCACAGGAGAGACGAGCTAGCACAGATACGCAGTATTTT
TRBV27,TRBJ2-4,-,16,TRBD1,CASSPQGASSKNIQYF,TGTGCCAGCAGTCCACAGGGGGCGAGCTCCAAAAACATTCAGTACTTC
TRBV27,TRBJ2-7,few,17,TRBD1,CASSLSRRGSTSYEQYF,TGTGCCAGCAGTTTATCCCGCAGGGGGTCCACCTCCTACGAGCAGTACTTC
TRBV18,TRBJ2-5,-,15,TRBD2,CASSPGGRPGETQYF,TGTGCCAGCTCGCCGGGAGGCAGGCCTGGAGAGACCCAGTACTTC
TRBV19,TRBJ1-5,-,16,TRBD1,CASSRPPGQKNQPQHF,TGTGCCAGTAGCCGCCCTCCGGGACAGAAGAATCAGCCCCAGCATTTT
TRBV7-2,TRBJ2-3,-,14,TRBD2,CASSPREGADTQYF,TGTGCCAGCTCTCCCCGGGAGGGGGCAGATACGCAGTATTTT
TRBV5-1,TRBJ2-3,-,16,-,CASSAETRLSTDTQYF,TGCGCCAGCAGCGCCGAGACTAGGTTAAGCACAGATACGCAGTATTTT
TRBV29-1,TRBJ2-7,-,12,-,CSVEDPGLEQYF,TGCAGCGTTGAAGATCCCGGGCTCGAGCAGTACTTC
TRBV6-5,TRBJ1-6,once,18,-,CASSYSGPTSSYNSPLHF,TGTGCCAGCAGTTACTCAGGGCCGACGAGCTCCTATAATTCACCCCTCCACTTT
TRBV27,TRBJ1-1,few,18,-,CASSLYDQGRELGTEAFF,TGTGCCAGCAGTTTATACGACCAGGGTAGAGAGTTGGGCACTGAAGCTTTCTTT
TRBV29-1,TRBJ2-1,-,13,-,CSVVVGFGNEQFF,TGCAGCGTTGTAGTGGGCTTCGGCAATGAGCAGTTCTTC
TRBV30,TRBJ1-5,-,15,TRBD1,CAWSLGQNSNQPQHF,TGTGCCTGGAGCCTGGGACAGAATAGCAATCAGCCCCAGCATTTT
TRBV2,TRBJ2-1,few,16,TRBD2,CASSATSSGRAGEQFF,TGTGCCAGCAGTGCCACATCTAGCGGGAGGGCCGGTGAGCAGTTCTTC
TRBV5-4,TRBJ1-1,-,15,-,CASSLGPEAVPDAFF,TGTGCCAGCAGCTTGGGACCGGAGGCAGTCCCCGACGCTTTCTTT
TRBV15,TRBJ2-5,few,16,-,CATSRDEGRDQETQYF,TGTGCCACCAGCAGAGATGAGGGCAGGGACCAAGAGACCCAGTACTTC
TRBV29-1,TRBJ2-1,-,13,TRBD2,CSGRELSYNEQFF,TGCAGCGGGCGGGAGCTTTCCTACAATGAGCAGTTCTTC
TRBV2,TRBJ1-6,-,13,-,CASRIGLDSPLHF,TGTGCCAGCAGGATTGGGTTGGATTCACCCCTCCACTTT
TRBV27,TRBJ2-2,-,15,-,CASSFSNRLTGELFF,TGTGCCAGCAGTTTCTCTAACAGGTTAACCGGGGAGCTGTTTTTT
TRBV27,TRBJ1-5,-,12,-,CASSPVNQPQHF,TGTGCCAGCAGTCCGGTAAATCAGCCCCAGCATTTT
TRBV4-3,TRBJ1-6,-,15,-,CASSQVASENSPLHF,TGCGCCAGCAGCCAAGTTGCCTCGGAGAATTCACCCCTCCACTTT
TRBV29-1,TRBJ2-5,-,13,TRBD1,CSVEKKQGETQYF,TGCAGCGTTGAGAAGAAACAGGGGGAGACCCAGTACTTC
TRBV19,TRBJ1-1,-,15,TRBD1,CASDHKGQKNTEAFF,TGTGCCAGCGACCATAAGGGACAGAAGAACACTGAAGCTTTCTTT
TRBV11-1,TRBJ2-1,-,15,TRBD2,CASSFGTSGGNEQFF,TGTGCCAGCAGCTTCGGGACTAGCGGGGGCAATGAGCAGTTCTTC
TRBV30,TRBJ1-1,-,11,-,CAWSKLTEAFF,TGTGCCTGGAGTAAGCTCACTGAAGCTTTCTTT
TRBV11-3,TRBJ1-1,-,16,TRBD1,CASSSPGTGLDTEAFF,TGTGCCAGCAGCTCTCCCGGGACAGGGTTAGACACTGAAGCTTTCTTT
TRBV29-1,TRBJ2-3,-,17,TRBD2,CSVEQGLAGGPGDTQYF,TGCAGCGTTGAACAGGGACTAGCGGGAGGGCCGGGAGATACGCAGTATTTT
TRBV19,TRBJ1-1,-,13,-,CASRRGGGTEAFF,TGTGCCAGTAGGAGGGGTGGTGGCACTGAAGCTTTCTTT
TRBV6-1,TRBJ2-2,-,16,-,CASSEAVRVDTGELFF,TGTGCCAGCAGTGAAGCTGTGCGGGTTGACACCGGGGAGCTGTTTTTT
TRBV29-1,TRBJ2-3,-,15,TRBD2,CSVEGSGVSTDTQYF,TGCAGCGTTGAGGGGAGCGGGGTTAGCACAGATACGCAGTATTTT
TRBV10-3,TRBJ1-2,-,14,-,CAISESGVSDGYTF,TGTGCCATCAGTGAGTCTGGTGTAAGTGATGGCTACACCTTC
TRBV29-1,TRBJ2-1,-,13,-,CSVELFRYNEQFF,TGCAGCGTTGAACTGTTCAGATACAATGAGCAGTTCTTC
TRBV27,TRBJ2-1,-,17,-,CASSSLGLHRSYNEQFF,TGTGCCAGCAGTTCGTTGGGCCTCCACCGCTCCTACAATGAGCAGTTCTTC
TRBV29-1,TRBJ1-2,-,11,-,CSVERRDGYTF,TGCAGCGTTGAGAGAAGAGATGGCTACACCTTC
TRBV19,TRBJ1-1,-,14,TRBD1,CASSQTGSNTEAFF,TGTGCCAGTAGTCAGACAGGGTCGAACACTGAAGCTTTCTTT
TRBV12-3/TRBV12-4,TRBJ1-3,-,15,-,CASGRGVNSGNTIYF,TGTGCTAGTGGTCGTGGGGTGAACTCTGGAAACACCATATATTTT
TRBV12-5,TRBJ1-1,-,12,-,CASTQGSAEAFF,TGTGCTAGTACTCAGGGTTCCGCTGAAGCTTTCTTT
TRBV19,TRBJ1-6,-,16,-,CASSTTPSSYNSPLHF,TGTGCCAGTAGTACGACACCGAGCTCCTATAATTCACCCCTCCACTTT
TRBV5-6,TRBJ1-5,-,16,TRBD1,CASSSTDRAANQPQHF,TGTGCCAGCAGCTCCACGGACAGGGCGGCAAATCAGCCCCAGCATTTT
TRBV29-1,TRBJ2-5,-,14,-,CSVRIRDFQETQYF,TGCAGCGTTCGGATCCGGGACTTCCAAGAGACCCAGTACTTC
TRBV29-1,TRBJ1-2,-,21,-,CSVVIPSSYSRGKTLGYGYTF,TGCAGCGTTGTAATACCTTCAAGTTATTCGCGGGGTAAAACCTTAGGCTATGGCTACACCTTC
TRBV27,TRBJ2-1,-,17,TRBD2,CASSKLAGGSSYNEQFF,TGTGCCAGCAGTAAACTAGCGGGAGGGTCATCCTACAATGAGCAGTTCTTC